The T cell receptor (beta chain) described here comes from a study of T cells in Graves' hyperthyroidism and ophthalmopathy. As for this clonotype: The antigen is undetermined.

Overall study results and limits: Blood held most thyroid clonotypes expanded above 0.001 frequency. Ophthalmopathy was predicted by the model a median of approximately six months ahead of onset.

Germline lookup yields CDR1 SGDLS and CDR2 YYNGEE. The ends were cut back, 4 bases at V and 5 bases at J, with 15 bases in the middle. This CDR3 has 14 amino acids. TCR beta CDR3 regions were amplified from RNA transcripts. The primer set for the first-round RT-PCR of the TCR CDR3 was HTBI. TCRdb re-called the multiplex PCR reads through MiXCR, storing one row per CDR3 protein. The table shows some 550,000 distinct CDR3 sequences, with 16% occurring only once. Sequences were obtained from blood. The chain links TRBV9 to TRBJ2-5; D may be TRBD2 (5 bases). This receptor was taken from a middle-aged woman with Graves' ophthalmopathy. The CDR3 coding sequence is TGTGCCAGCAGCACCGACGGGGTGGCGGAGACCCAGTACTTC. It translates to CASSTDGVAETQYF.